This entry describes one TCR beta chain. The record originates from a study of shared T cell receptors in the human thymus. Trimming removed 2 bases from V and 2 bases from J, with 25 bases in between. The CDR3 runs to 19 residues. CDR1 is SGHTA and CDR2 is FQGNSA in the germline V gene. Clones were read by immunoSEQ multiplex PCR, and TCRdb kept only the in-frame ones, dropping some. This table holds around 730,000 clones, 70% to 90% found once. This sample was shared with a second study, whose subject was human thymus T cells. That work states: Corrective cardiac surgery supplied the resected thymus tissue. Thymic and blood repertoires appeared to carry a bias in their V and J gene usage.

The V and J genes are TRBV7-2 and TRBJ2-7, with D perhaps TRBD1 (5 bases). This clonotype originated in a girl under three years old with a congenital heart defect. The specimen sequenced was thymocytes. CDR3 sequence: CASSLQSQGSTLSPYEQYF. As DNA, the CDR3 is TGTGCCAGCAGCTTACAGTCTCAGGGCAGCACCCTCTCACCCTACGAGCAGTACTTC.